This T cell receptor beta chain was observed in a study of beta chain features in type 1 diabetes. Study-level points and caveats: In comparison with healthy donors, patients had naive, central memory and Treg TCRB repertoires that appeared more similar. A moderate, significant TCRB CDR3 shortening appeared in type 1 diabetes across four CD4+ subsets.

Sorted populations were all over 95% pure. This clone was picked up a small number of times. The antigen is undetermined. From germline, CDR1 is SNHLY and CDR2 FYNNEI. Trimming took 8 bases from V and 3 from J, leaving 5 bases between them. This CDR3 is built from 10 residues. TCRB transcripts that were expressed got sequenced, as all of the isolated RNA had been reverse transcribed. About 4 million reads was the average for naive, central memory and regulatory T cell samples. Libraries were prepared by immunoSEQ multiplex PCR; TCRdb keeps only in-frame clonotypes and omits some of them. The sample consists of over 700,000 clones, about a sixth of them appearing once.

J is TRBJ2-7 and V is TRBV2; D unclear. Material: naive CD4+ T cells from blood. The receptor was isolated from a woman between 18 and 30 years old in good health. The CDR3 loop is CASGDYEQYF. The CDR3 bases are TGTGCCAGCGGAGACTACGAGCAGTACTTC.